The clone carrying this T cell receptor beta chain was seen only a few times. Its target is unknown. One end of the junction varies from germline; a read error may be responsible. Original analysis: Samples had a median of roughly 100,000 TCRs, ranging 23,224 to 690,600. Via MiXCR, TCRdb re-called the RACE reads, giving one row per CDR3 protein. The V and J calls were determined by TCRdb, not by the authors. This table holds 75,000 to 100,000 distinct CDR3 sequences, over 9.5% found once. The data originate from a study of human T cells and chemical hapten exposure. Time point indicated: patch test 1, 2 weeks after DPC sensitization. The treatment was: therapeutic diphenylcyclopropenone sensitization with weekly scalp DPC. Germline V lookup: CDR1 SNHLY, CDR2 FYNNEI. The CDR3 runs 15 residues. Study-level points and caveats: Expanded TCRs were compared with controls, and the expanded TCRs formed significantly more large CDR3 similarity clusters. Once DPC sensitization occurred, TCRs above 1 in 1000 frequency showed no change. PT1 expanded TCR counts and patch test score correlated positively.

The chain joins TRBV2 to TRBJ1-1, with D perhaps TRBD1 (6 bases). This receptor was obtained from a woman in her sixties or seventies with alopecia areata. Some clones in this sample may be carry-over from other donors' samples. This sample comprised whole blood, obtained in connection with sensitization to the hapten diphenylcyclopropenone (DPC). The DNA of the CDR3 is TGTGCCAGCAGAGAAGGACAGACCCAATACACTGAAGCTTTCTTT. As protein: CASREGQTQYTEAFF.